These 17 T cell receptor beta chains were sequenced from one sample in a study of CD8+CD57+ T cells in acquired aplastic anemia. For CDR3 and TCR beta VDJ profiling, genomic DNA was the template used. TCRdb called the reads again in MiXCR, with one record for every CDR3 protein. This table has about 190,000 distinct CDR3 sequences, roughly half appearing once. The material sequenced was sorted CD4+, CD8+, or CD8+CD57+ T cells (not recorded which) from PBMCs. The receptors here all came from a human donor in good health, serving as a control.

This clonotype appeared many times. A much larger clone lies a single base off, so this may be a read error. This sequence joins TRBV24-1 and TRBJ1-2; the match to TRBD1 covers 11 bases. Germline lookup yields CDR1 KGHDR and CDR2 SFDVKD. The CDR3 is 13 amino acids. The CDR3 nucleotides are TGTGCCATCAGTGAGGGGACAGGGGGAGGCTACACCTTC. Translating gives CAISEGTGGGYTF.

The CDR3 region is CASSLRSGTLTEKLFF. In DNA, the CDR3 is TGTGCCAGCAGCCTACGATCCGGGACTCTGACTGAAAAACTGTTTTTT. V and J are TRBV6-2 or TRBV6-3 and TRBJ1-4, with D possibly being TRBD1 (5 bases). The CDR3 loop spans 16 amino acids. Trimming removed 6 bases from V and 7 bases from J, with 21 bases in between. Germline V CDR1 and CDR2: MNHEY, SVGEGT.

This clonotype was counted between two and nine times. The conserved final phenylalanine or tryptophan is absent from the CDR3, which likely points to a read error. The limits of the CDR3 on the DNA are not certain, so only TCRdb's listed CDR3 is given. This chain uses TRBV7-2 with TRBJ1-6; no check of the table's D call, TRBD1, against the DNA was made. Germline V gene sequence: CDR1 SGHTA, CDR2 FQGNSA. The CDR3 contains 15 residues when both ends are counted. The CDR3 here is CASSLVGQGSSPLRL.

This clonotype was recorded a few times. Being one base from a much bigger clone, this may be a read error. The chain uses TRBV19 and TRBJ2-5; TRBD1 might be the D (6 bases). The CDR3 has 17 residues. Germline assignment: CDR1 LNHDA and CDR2 SQIVND (reference sequence). CDR3 sequence: CASGILRDNGGMETQYF. CDR3 in DNA: TGTGCCAGTGGTATTCTTCGGGACAATGGGGGAATGGAGACCCAGTACTTC.

The chain recombines TRBV29-1 with TRBJ1-4; 10 bases map to TRBD1. Unmatched junction bases numbered 11, after V lost 4 bases and J lost 3 bases. The length of the CDR3 is 17 residues. The germline CDR1 and CDR2 sequences are SQVTM and ANQGSEA. The CDR3 loop is CSVAATGGDGANEKLFF. The CDR3 DNA is TGCAGCGTTGCAGCGACAGGGGGCGACGGAGCTAATGAAAAACTGTTTTTT.

The chain recombines TRBV2 with TRBJ2-5; D remains ambiguous. Matching the DNA end better, TRBJ2-7 makes the J call doubtful. From germline, CDR1 is SNHLY and CDR2 FYNNEI. The CDR3 runs 14 residues. The DNA of the CDR3 is TGTGCCAGCAGTGAGCGCTATTCCCCCTACGAGCAGTACTTC. This translates into CASSERYSPYEQYF.

This clonotype was observed at least ten times. The CDR3 DNA reads TGCAGTGCTAGTTGGACAGGAAATGGCTACACCTTC. This encodes CSASWTGNGYTF. The chain couples TRBV20-1 to TRBJ1-2, with 7 bases identical to TRBD1. The J segment lost 6 bases and the V segment lost 3 bases, leaving 4 bases of the junction unmatched. Per germline, CDR1 DFQATT and CDR2 SNEGSKA (reference sequence). The length of the CDR3 is 12 residues.

The rearrangement links TRBV7-9 to TRBJ2-3, with 8 nucleotides matching TRBD1. After removal of 1 base from V and 0 bases from J, the junction contained 12 bases not matched to a gene. Per the germline V gene, CDR1 is SEHNR and CDR2 is FQNEAQ (reference sequence). This CDR3 has 19 amino acids. The CDR3 here is CASSLGPGQGWGSTDTQYF. The CDR3 DNA follows: TGTGCCAGCAGCTTAGGGCCCGGACAGGGTTGGGGTAGCACAGATACGCAGTATTTT.

Ten or more counts support this clonotype. The rearrangement links TRBV2 to TRBJ2-3, with TRBD2 matching over 12 bases. V was clipped by 6 bases and J by 1 base; unmatched bases: 2. CDR1 SNHLY and CDR2 FYNNEI come from the germline V gene. The CDR3 is 15 residues long. The CDR3 nucleotides are TGTGCCAGCAGACGACTAGCGGGGGGCACAGATACGCAGTATTTT. It yields the protein CASRRLAGGTDTQYF.

This rearrangement joins TRBV25-1 to TRBJ1-1; D is possibly TRBD1 (6 bases). The CDR3 length is 17 residues. Germline values: CDR1 MGHDK, CDR2 SYGVNS. V gave up 3 bases and J gave up 4 bases, with 21 bases separating them. The CDR3 sequence is CASSDYEDRSGSTEAFF. CDR3 nucleotides: TGTGCCAGCAGTGATTACGAGGACAGAAGTGGTTCCACTGAAGCTTTCTTT.

The chain is built from TRBV7-2 and TRBJ2-7; D possibly corresponds to TRBD2 (6 bases). Germline V CDR1 and CDR2: SGHTA, FQGNSA. V gave up 5 bases and J gave up 3 bases, with 17 bases separating them. This CDR3 spans 15 amino acids. The CDR3 nucleotides read TGTGCCAGCAGCATCCGGAGGGCACGGGGCTACGAGCAGTACTTC. This sequence encodes CASSIRRARGYEQYF.

On this clonotype itself: Compared with germline, one end of the junction differs, possibly owing to a read error. The chain is built from TRBV7-9 and TRBJ2-7; maybe TRBD2 (5 bases). This CDR3 region has 15 residues. CDR1 SEHNR and CDR2 FQNEAQ come from the germline V gene (reference sequence). The CDR3 coding sequence is TGTGCCAGCAGGTTAGGACGGGATGCAGCCTACGAGCAGTACTTC. Protein sequence: CASRLGRDAAYEQYF.

This clonotype was seen more than once but under ten times. V gene TRBV2 combines with J gene TRBJ1-3; possible D gene TRBD1, 5 bases. The CDR3 has 16 residues. Germline V gene lookup returns CDR1 SNHLY and CDR2 FYNNEI. Trimming removed 8 bases at V and 0 bases at J, with 17 bases between. In DNA, the CDR3 is TGTGCCAGCTCACCAAATATCGACAGCTCTGGAAACACCATATATTTT. Its translation is CASSPNIDSSGNTIYF.

This chain joins TRBV11-2 and TRBJ2-7; D tentatively fits TRBD1 or TRBD2 (5 bases each). The CDR3 is 15 amino acids. With 7 bases removed from V and 4 bases from J, the gap between germline ends came to 20 bases. Germline-derived CDR1 and CDR2 are SGHAT and FQNNGV. CDR3 residues: CASMGTANRAYEQYF. CDR3 nucleotide sequence: TGTGCCAGCATGGGGACCGCGAACAGAGCATACGAGCAGTACTTC.

The chain combines TRBV30 with TRBJ1-4; weak D call: TRBD1 (5 bases). The CDR3 has 14 residues. Germline V CDR1 and CDR2: GTSNPN, SVGIG (reference sequence). V lost 0 bases and J 4 bases, leaving 9 bases between the germline ends. The CDR3 is CAWSVQDFNEKLFF. The CDR3 nucleotides read TGTGCCTGGAGTGTACAGGATTTTAATGAAAAACTGTTTTTT.

The V call is TRBV20-1, the J call TRBJ2-3; 7 bases line up with TRBD2. Germline V gene data show CDR1 as DFQATT and CDR2 as SNEGSKA (reference sequence). The CDR3 extends over 14 amino acids. After removal of 3 bases from V and 1 base from J, the junction contained 4 bases not matched to a gene. This CDR3 reads CSASSSGGTDTQYF. Here the CDR3 DNA reads TGCAGTGCTAGCTCGAGCGGGGGCACAGATACGCAGTATTTT.

Regarding this clonotype: Possible read error: a much larger clone is one base away. The chain combines TRBV9 with TRBJ2-3; D gene ambiguous. Trimming pared 6 bases from V and 11 bases from J, leaving 16 bases between. CDR1 and CDR2 (germline): SGDLS, YYNGEE. There are 12 residues in the CDR3. The CDR3 spells CASNIDQTLQYF. CDR3 DNA: TGTGCCAGCAACATAGACCAAACTTTGCAGTATTTT.